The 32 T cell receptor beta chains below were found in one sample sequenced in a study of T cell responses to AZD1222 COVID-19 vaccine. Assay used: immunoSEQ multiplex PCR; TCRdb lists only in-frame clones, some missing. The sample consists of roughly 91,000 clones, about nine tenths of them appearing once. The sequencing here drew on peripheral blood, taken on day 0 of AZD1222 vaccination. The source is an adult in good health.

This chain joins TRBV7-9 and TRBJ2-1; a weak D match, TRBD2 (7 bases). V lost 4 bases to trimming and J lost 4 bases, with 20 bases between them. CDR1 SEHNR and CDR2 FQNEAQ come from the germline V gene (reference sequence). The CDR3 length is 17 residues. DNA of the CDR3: TGTGCCAGCAGCTCCCTGGGGGGCGGGGGCCATTACAATGAGCAGTTCTTC. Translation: CASSSLGGGGHYNEQFF.

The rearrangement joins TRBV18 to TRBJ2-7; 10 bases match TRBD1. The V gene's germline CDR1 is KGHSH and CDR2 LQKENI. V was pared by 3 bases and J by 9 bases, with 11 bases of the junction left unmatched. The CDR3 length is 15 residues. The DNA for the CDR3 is TGTGCCAGCTCACCCCCCGGGACAGGGGCACTTGTGCAGTACTTC. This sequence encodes CASSPPGTGALVQYF.

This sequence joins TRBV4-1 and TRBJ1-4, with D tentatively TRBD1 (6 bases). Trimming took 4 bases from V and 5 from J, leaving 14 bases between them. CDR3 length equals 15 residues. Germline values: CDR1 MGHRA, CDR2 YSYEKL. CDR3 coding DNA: TGCGCCAGCAGCCTCTCGGACAGACTCAATGAAAAACTGTTTTTT. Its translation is CASSLSDRLNEKLFF.

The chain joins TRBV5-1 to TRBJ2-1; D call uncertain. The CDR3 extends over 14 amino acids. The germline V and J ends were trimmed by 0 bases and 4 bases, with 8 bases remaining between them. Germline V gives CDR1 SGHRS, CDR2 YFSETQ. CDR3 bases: TGCGCCAGCAGCTTGGGAGGCGTATACAATGAGCAGTTCTTC. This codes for CASSLGGVYNEQFF. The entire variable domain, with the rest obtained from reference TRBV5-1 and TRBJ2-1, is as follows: KAGVTQTPRYLIKTRGQQVTLSCSPISGHRSVSWYQQTPGQGLQFLFEYFSETQRNKGNFPGRFSGRQFSNSRSEMNVSTLELGDSALYLCASSLGGVYNEQFFGPGTRLTVL.

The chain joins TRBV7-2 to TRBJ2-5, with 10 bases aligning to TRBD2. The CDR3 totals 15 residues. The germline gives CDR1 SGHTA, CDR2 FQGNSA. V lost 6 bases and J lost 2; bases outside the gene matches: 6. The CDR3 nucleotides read TGTGCCAGCAGGTCGACTAGCGGGCGGCAAGAGACCCAGTACTTC. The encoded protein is CASRSTSGRQETQYF.

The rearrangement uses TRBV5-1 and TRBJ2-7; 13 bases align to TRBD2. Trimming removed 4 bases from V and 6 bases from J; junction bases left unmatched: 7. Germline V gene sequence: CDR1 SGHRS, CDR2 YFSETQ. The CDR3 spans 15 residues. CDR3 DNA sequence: TGCGCCAGCAGCGGAGGACTAGCGGGAGTCTCCGAGCAGTACTTC. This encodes CASSGGLAGVSEQYF. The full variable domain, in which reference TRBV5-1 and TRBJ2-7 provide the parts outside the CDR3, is KAGVTQTPRYLIKTRGQQVTLSCSPISGHRSVSWYQQTPGQGLQFLFEYFSETQRNKGNFPGRFSGRQFSNSRSEMNVSTLELGDSALYLCASSGGLAGVSEQYFGPGTRLTVT.

The CDR3 coding sequence is TGTGCCAGTAGTATGGGCAAGACTAGCGGGGGGGCCGCAGAGACCCAGTACTTC. Translation gives CASSMGKTSGGAAETQYF. The gene calls are TRBV19 and TRBJ2-5; 14 bases line up with TRBD2. After removal of 3 bases from V and 4 bases from J, the junction contained 10 bases not matched to a gene. The CDR3 is 18 residues long. Germline lookup yields CDR1 LNHDA and CDR2 SQIVND (reference sequence).

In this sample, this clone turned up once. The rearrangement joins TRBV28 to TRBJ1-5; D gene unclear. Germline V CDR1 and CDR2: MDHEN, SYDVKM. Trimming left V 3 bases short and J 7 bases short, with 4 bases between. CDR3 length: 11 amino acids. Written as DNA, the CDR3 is TGTGCCAGCAGTTTCGGACAGCCCCAGCATTTT. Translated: CASSFGQPQHF.

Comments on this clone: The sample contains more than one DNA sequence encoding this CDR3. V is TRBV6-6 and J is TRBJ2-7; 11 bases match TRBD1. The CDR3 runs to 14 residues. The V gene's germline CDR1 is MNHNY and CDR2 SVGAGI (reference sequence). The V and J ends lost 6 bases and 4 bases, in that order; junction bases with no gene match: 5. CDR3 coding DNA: TGTGCCAGCAGATCGGACAGGGGGCGGTACGAGCAGTACTTC. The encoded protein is CASRSDRGRYEQYF.

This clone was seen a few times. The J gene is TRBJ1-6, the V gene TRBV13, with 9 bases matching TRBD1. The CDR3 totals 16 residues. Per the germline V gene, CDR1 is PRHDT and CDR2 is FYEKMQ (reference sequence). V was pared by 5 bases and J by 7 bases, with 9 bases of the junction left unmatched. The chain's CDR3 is CASSQAGGTGNSPLHF. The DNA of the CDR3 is TGTGCCAGCAGCCAGGCAGGCGGGACAGGGAATTCACCCCTCCACTTT.

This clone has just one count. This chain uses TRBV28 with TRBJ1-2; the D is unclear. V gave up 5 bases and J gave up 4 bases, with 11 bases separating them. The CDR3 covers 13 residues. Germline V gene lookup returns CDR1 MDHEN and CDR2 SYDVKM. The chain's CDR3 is CASSVGPTYGYTF. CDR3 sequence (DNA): TGTGCCAGCAGTGTCGGGCCCACCTATGGCTACACCTTC.

The CDR3 is CSARRDYGYTF. CDR3 coding DNA: TGCAGTGCTAGACGGGACTATGGCTACACCTTC. V gene TRBV20-1 combines with J gene TRBJ1-2; D gene ambiguous. The germline CDR1 and CDR2 sequences are DFQATT and SNEGSKA (reference sequence). The CDR3 totals 11 residues. Trimming left V 2 bases short and J 3 bases short, with 4 bases between.

The CDR3 here is CATSPRGVRVDTQYF. For the CDR3, the DNA is TGTGCCACCAGCCCCCGAGGGGTCCGGGTGGATACGCAGTATTTT. The chain recombines TRBV15 with TRBJ2-3, with D perhaps matching TRBD1 or TRBD2 (5 bases each). Germline assignment: CDR1 LNHNV and CDR2 YYDKDF (reference sequence). CDR3 length: 15 amino acids. Trimming left V 5 bases short and J 6 bases short, with 18 bases between.

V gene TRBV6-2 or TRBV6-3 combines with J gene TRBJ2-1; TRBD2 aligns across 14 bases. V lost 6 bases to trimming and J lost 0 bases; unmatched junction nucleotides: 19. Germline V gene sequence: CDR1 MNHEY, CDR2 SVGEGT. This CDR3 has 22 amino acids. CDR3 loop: CASSPGTGKTSGRASSYNEQFF. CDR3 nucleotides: TGTGCCAGCAGCCCCGGGACAGGGAAGACTAGCGGGAGGGCCAGCTCCTACAATGAGCAGTTCTTC.

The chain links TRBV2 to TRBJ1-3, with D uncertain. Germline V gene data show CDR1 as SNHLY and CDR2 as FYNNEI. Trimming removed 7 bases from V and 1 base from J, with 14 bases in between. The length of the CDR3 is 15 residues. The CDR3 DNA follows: TGTGCCAGCATCCTAGGACCAGGTTCTGGAAACACCATATATTTT. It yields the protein CASILGPGSGNTIYF.

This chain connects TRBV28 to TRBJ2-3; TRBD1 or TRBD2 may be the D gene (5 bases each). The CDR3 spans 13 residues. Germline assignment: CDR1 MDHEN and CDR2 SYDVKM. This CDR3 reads CAIRGESTDTQYF. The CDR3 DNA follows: TGTGCGATAAGGGGAGAGAGCACAGATACGCAGTATTTT.

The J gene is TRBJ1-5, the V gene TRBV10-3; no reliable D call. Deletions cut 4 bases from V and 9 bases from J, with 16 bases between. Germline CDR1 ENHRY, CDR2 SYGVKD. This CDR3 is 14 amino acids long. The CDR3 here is CAISATEDDWPQHF. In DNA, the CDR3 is TGTGCCATCAGTGCTACAGAGGATGATTGGCCCCAGCATTTT.

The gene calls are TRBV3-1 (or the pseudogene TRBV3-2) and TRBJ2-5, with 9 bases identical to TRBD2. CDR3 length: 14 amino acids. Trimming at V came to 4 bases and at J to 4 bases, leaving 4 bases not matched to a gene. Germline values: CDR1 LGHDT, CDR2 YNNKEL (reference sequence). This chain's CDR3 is CASSPRGGGETQYF. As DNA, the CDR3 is TGTGCCAGCAGCCCGCGGGGGGGCGGAGAGACCCAGTACTTC.

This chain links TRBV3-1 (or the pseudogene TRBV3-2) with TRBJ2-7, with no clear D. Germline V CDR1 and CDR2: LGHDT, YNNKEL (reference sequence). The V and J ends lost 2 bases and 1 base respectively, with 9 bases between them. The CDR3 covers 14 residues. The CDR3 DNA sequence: TGTGCCAGCAGCCAATCCCCCGGATCCTACGAGCAGTACTTC. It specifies CASSQSPGSYEQYF.

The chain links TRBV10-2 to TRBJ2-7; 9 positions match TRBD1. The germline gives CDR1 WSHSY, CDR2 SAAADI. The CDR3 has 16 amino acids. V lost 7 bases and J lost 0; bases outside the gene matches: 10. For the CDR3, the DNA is TGCGCCAGCAAACAATCCGGGACAGGGCTCTCCTACGAGCAGTACTTC. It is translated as CASKQSGTGLSYEQYF.

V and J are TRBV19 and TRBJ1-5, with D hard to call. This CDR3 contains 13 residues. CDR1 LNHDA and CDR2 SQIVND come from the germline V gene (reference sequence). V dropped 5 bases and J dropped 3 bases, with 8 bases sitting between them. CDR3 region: CASSVQNNQPQHF. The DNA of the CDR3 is TGTGCCAGTAGTGTCCAGAACAATCAGCCCCAGCATTTT.

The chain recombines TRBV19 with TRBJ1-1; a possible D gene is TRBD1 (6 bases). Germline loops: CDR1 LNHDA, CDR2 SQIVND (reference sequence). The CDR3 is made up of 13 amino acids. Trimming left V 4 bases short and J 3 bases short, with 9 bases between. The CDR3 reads CASSTGVYTEAFF. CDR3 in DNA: TGTGCCAGTAGTACAGGGGTGTACACTGAAGCTTTCTTT. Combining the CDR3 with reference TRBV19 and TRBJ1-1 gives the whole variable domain DGGITQSPKYLFRKEGQNVTLSCEQNLNHDAMYWYRQDPGQGLRLIYYSQIVNDFQKGDIAEGYSVSREKKESFPLTVTSAQKNPTAFYLCASSTGVYTEAFFGQGTRLTVV.

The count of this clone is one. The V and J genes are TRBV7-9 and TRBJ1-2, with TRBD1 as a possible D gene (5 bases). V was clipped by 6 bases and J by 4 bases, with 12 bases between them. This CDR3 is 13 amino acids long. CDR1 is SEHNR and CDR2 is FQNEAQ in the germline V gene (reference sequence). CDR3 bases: TGTGCCAGCAGTACCGCAGGGTCCTATGGCTACACCTTC. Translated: CASSTAGSYGYTF.

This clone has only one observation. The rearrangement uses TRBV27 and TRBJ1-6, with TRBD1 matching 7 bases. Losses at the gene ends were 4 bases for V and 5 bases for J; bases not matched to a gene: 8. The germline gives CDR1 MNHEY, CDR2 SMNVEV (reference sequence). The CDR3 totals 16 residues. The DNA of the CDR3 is TGTGCCAGCAGTTCACCACGGACAGGAGATAATTCACCCCTCCACTTT. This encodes CASSSPRTGDNSPLHF.

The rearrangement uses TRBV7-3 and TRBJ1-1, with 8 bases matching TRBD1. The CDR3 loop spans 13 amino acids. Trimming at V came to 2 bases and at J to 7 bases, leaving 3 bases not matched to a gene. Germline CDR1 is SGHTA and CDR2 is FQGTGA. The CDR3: CASSLYGQGEAFF. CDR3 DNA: TGTGCCAGCAGCTTATATGGACAGGGTGAAGCTTTCTTT.

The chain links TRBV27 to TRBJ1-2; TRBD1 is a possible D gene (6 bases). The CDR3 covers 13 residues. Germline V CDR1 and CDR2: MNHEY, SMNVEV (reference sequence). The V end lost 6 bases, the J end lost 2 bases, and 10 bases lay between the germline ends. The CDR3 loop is CASRTGTNYGYTF. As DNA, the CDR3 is TGTGCCAGCAGAACCGGGACAAACTATGGCTACACCTTC.

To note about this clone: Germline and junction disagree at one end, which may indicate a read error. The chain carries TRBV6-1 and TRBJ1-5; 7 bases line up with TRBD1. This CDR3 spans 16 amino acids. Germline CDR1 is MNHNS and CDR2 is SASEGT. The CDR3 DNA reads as TGTGCCAGCAGGGAAGGACAGGTAGGGTACAATCAGCCCCAGCATTTT. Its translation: CASREGQVGYNQPQHF.

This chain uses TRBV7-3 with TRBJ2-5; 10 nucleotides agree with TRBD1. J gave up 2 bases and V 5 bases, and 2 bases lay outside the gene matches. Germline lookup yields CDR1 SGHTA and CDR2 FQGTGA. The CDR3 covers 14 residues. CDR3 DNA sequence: TGTGCCAGCAGCCGGACAGGGGGGCAAGAGACCCAGTACTTC. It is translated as CASSRTGGQETQYF.

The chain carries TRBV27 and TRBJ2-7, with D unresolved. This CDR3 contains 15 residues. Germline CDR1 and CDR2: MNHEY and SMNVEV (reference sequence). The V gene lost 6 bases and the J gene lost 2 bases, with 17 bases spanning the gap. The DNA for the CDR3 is TGTGCCAGCAGGATCTCGGTTAGGGTTGCCTACGAGCAGTACTTC. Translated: CASRISVRVAYEQYF.

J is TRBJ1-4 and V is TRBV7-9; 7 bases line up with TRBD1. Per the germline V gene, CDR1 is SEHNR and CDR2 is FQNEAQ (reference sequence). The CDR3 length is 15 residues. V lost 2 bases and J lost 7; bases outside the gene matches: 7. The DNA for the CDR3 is TGTGCCAGCAGCTTATTCGACAGGGTGGGTGAAAAACTGTTTTTT. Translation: CASSLFDRVGEKLFF.

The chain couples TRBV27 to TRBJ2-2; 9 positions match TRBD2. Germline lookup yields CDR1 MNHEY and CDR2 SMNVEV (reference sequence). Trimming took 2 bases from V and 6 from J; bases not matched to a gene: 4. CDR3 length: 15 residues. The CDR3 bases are TGTGCCAGCAGTTTACTTAGCGGGGGAGCCGGGGAGCTGTTTTTT. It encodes CASSLLSGGAGELFF.

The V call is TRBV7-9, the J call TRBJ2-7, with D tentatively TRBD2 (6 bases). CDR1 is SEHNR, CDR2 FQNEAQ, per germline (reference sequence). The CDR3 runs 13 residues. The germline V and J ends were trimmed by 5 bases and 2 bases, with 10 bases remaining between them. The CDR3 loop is CASSGAGPYEQYF. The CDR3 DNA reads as TGTGCCAGCAGCGGAGCGGGCCCCTACGAGCAGTACTTC.